The 29 T cell receptor beta chains listed next were all sequenced from one sample in a study of control samples from healthy donors and cancer patients. Profiling relied on immunoSEQ multiplex PCR, and the TCRdb table lists in-frame clones only, not all of them. The repertoire holds 150,000 to 200,000 clones, with roughly 90% as singletons. The specimen was blood. The receptors shown here come from a woman between 45 and 60 years old in good health.

V is TRBV4-3 and J is TRBJ2-3; maybe TRBD2 (5 bases). V was cut by 0 bases and J by 4 bases, with 11 bases left in between. The germline gives CDR1 LGHNA, CDR2 YSLEER. This CDR3 comprises 15 residues. Here the CDR3 reads CASSQDTTKSDTQYF. CDR3 bases: TGCGCCAGCAGCCAAGATACGACTAAATCAGATACGCAGTATTTT.

The chain recombines TRBV2 with TRBJ1-5, with D unclear. The V end was cut by 5 bases, the J end by 6 bases, with 5 bases between. The V gene's germline CDR1 is SNHLY and CDR2 FYNNEI. The length of the CDR3 is 11 residues. The chain's CDR3 is CASSPGQPQHF. CDR3 sequence (DNA): TGTGCCAGCAGTCCAGGTCAGCCCCAGCATTTT. Looking up the rest from reference TRBV2 and TRBJ1-5 gives the full variable domain: EPEVTQTPSHQVTQMGQEVILRCVPISNHLYFYWYRQILGQKVEFLVSFYNNEISEKSEIFDDQFSVERPDGSNFTLKIRSTKLEDSAMYFCASSPGQPQHFGDGTRLSIL.

This rearrangement joins TRBV6-2 or TRBV6-3 to TRBJ2-5; the D gene could be TRBD1 or TRBD2 (5 bases each). Germline CDR1 and CDR2: MNHEY and SVGEGT. Trimming removed 3 bases at V and 2 bases at J, with 28 bases between. The CDR3 spans 20 residues. The CDR3 here is CASSYVGGLMLRKRQETQYF. In DNA, the CDR3 is TGTGCCAGCAGTTATGTTGGGGGATTGATGCTGAGGAAAAGACAAGAGACCCAGTACTTC.

The rearrangement joins TRBV5-1 to TRBJ2-7, with D uncertain. V lost 0 bases and J lost 7, with 17 bases in between. This CDR3 is built from 15 residues. The germline gives CDR1 SGHRS, CDR2 YFSETQ. The CDR3 bases are TGCGCCAGCAGCTTGGCTGGGCCGGCGGCTCGGGAGCAGTACTTC. Translating gives CASSLAGPAAREQYF. The full variable domain, its missing parts supplied by reference TRBV5-1 and TRBJ2-7, is KAGVTQTPRYLIKTRGQQVTLSCSPISGHRSVSWYQQTPGQGLQFLFEYFSETQRNKGNFPGRFSGRQFSNSRSEMNVSTLELGDSALYLCASSLAGPAAREQYFGPGTRLTVT.

The chain employs TRBV7-8 and TRBJ1-5; D is ambiguous. Germline-derived CDR1 and CDR2 are SGHVS and FQNEAQ. The CDR3 has 13 amino acids. Trimming took off 1 base at V and 8 bases at J, with 9 bases between the two ends. CDR3 in DNA: TGTGCCAGCAGCTTAGGAAGGGTGGAGCCCCAGCATTTT. This encodes CASSLGRVEPQHF.

This clone was recorded a few times. This chain connects TRBV9 to TRBJ2-3; D possibly corresponds to TRBD2 (6 bases). Trimming took 0 bases from V and 1 from J, leaving 12 bases between them. Germline V gene lookup returns CDR1 SGDLS and CDR2 YYNGEE. This CDR3 spans 16 amino acids. The CDR3: CASSVVGGFGTDTQYF. The CDR3 DNA reads as TGTGCCAGCAGCGTAGTTGGAGGGTTCGGCACAGATACGCAGTATTTT.

The V gene is TRBV2, the J gene TRBJ1-6; TRBD1 might be the D (5 bases). The V and J ends lost 6 bases and 0 bases respectively, with 15 bases between them. This CDR3 spans 17 amino acids. Germline V gene data show CDR1 as SNHLY and CDR2 as FYNNEI. The CDR3: CASRRRPDSSYNSPLHF. As DNA, the CDR3 is TGTGCCAGCAGACGTCGTCCCGACAGCTCCTATAATTCACCCCTCCACTTT.

In this sample, this clone turned up a few times. This chain joins TRBV15 and TRBJ2-1, with no clear D. V gave up 5 bases and J gave up 0 bases, with 14 bases separating them. The CDR3 sequence is 16 residues long. The germline V gene has CDR1 LNHNV and CDR2 YYDKDF (reference sequence). CDR3 loop: CATSQTRRSSYNEQFF. DNA of the CDR3: TGTGCCACCAGCCAAACCAGACGTAGCTCCTACAATGAGCAGTTCTTC.

The gene calls are TRBV11-1 and TRBJ2-3, with D perhaps TRBD2 (5 bases). V shed 5 bases and J shed 2 bases, with 11 bases lying between them. The CDR3 extends over 14 amino acids. Germline loops: CDR1 SGHAT, CDR2 FQDESV (reference sequence). The CDR3 bases are TGTGCCAGCAGCCAATCTCGGGACACAGATACGCAGTATTTT. This translates into CASSQSRDTDTQYF.

This clone was counted a single time. This chain connects TRBV5-1 to TRBJ2-6, with a possible D match to TRBD1 (6 bases). Germline values: CDR1 SGHRS, CDR2 YFSETQ. The CDR3 is 14 amino acids. Trimming removed 5 bases at V and 4 bases at J, with 10 bases between. CDR3 sequence: CASSTGPGANVLTF. The CDR3 bases are TGCGCCAGCAGTACAGGGCCCGGGGCCAACGTCCTGACTTTC.

The rearrangement uses TRBV25-1 and TRBJ1-2; tentatively, D is TRBD1 (6 bases). The V end was cut by 4 bases, the J end by 2 bases, with 11 bases between. This CDR3 has 14 amino acids. Per germline, CDR1 MGHDK and CDR2 SYGVNS. The CDR3 protein is CASSVTGRNYGYTF. CDR3 DNA sequence: TGTGCCAGCAGTGTCACAGGGAGGAACTATGGCTACACCTTC.

This chain uses TRBV5-1 with TRBJ2-2, with 14 bases that match TRBD2. This CDR3 has 19 residues. Trimming at V came to 4 bases and at J to 5 bases, leaving 13 bases not matched to a gene. Germline V gene sequence: CDR1 SGHRS, CDR2 YFSETQ. This CDR3 is CASSQTGLAGGGGTGELFF. Written as DNA, the CDR3 is TGCGCCAGCAGCCAGACCGGACTAGCGGGGGGCGGGGGGACCGGGGAGCTGTTTTTT.

The chain couples TRBV27 to TRBJ2-3; D uncertain. Deletions cut 5 bases from V and 11 bases from J, with 14 bases between. The CDR3 loop spans 12 amino acids. Germline V gives CDR1 MNHEY, CDR2 SMNVEV (reference sequence). This CDR3 reads CASSLNLVKQYF. In DNA, the CDR3 is TGTGCCAGCAGTCTTAACCTGGTGAAGCAGTATTTT.

The chain joins TRBV27 to TRBJ2-3; 9 bases match TRBD1. Trimming at V came to 5 bases and at J to 5 bases, leaving 8 bases not matched to a gene. CDR1 MNHEY and CDR2 SMNVEV come from the germline V gene (reference sequence). The CDR3 covers 15 residues. CDR3 protein: CASSPPGTGRDTQYF. For the CDR3, the DNA is TGTGCCAGCAGTCCCCCGGGGACAGGGAGAGATACGCAGTATTTT.

The V gene is TRBV7-6, the J gene TRBJ2-5; 8 positions match TRBD1. This CDR3 contains 15 residues. V trimming: 5 bases; J trimming: 5 bases; junction bases outside the gene matches: 10. Per the germline V gene, CDR1 is SGHVS and CDR2 is FNYEAQ. CDR3 coding DNA: TGTGCCAGCAGCACAATCCAGGGGGCCTGGGAGACCCAGTACTTC. Its translation: CASSTIQGAWETQYF.

V is TRBV10-3 and J is TRBJ1-1; a weak D match, TRBD1 (5 bases). The CDR3 runs to 14 residues. CDR1 ENHRY and CDR2 SYGVKD come from the germline V gene. V lost 11 bases and J 4 bases, leaving 20 bases between the germline ends. The CDR3 protein is CASSLRAGSTEAFF. DNA of the CDR3: TGTGCCTCCTCGCTCAGGGCAGGGTCCACTGAAGCTTTCTTT.

The V and J genes are TRBV7-2 and TRBJ2-1; 13 bases are shared with TRBD2. The J segment lost 12 bases and the V segment lost 4 bases, leaving 9 bases of the junction unmatched. Germline V CDR1 and CDR2: SGHTA, FQGNSA. CDR3 length equals 15 residues. The CDR3 nucleotides are TGTGCCAGCAGCTCGAGGACTAGCGGGGGTGCCGGGCAGTTCTTC. Its translation: CASSSRTSGGAGQFF.

The chain has TRBV19 and TRBJ1-5; D not resolved. The CDR3 consists of 12 residues. Germline CDR1 reads LNHDA; CDR2 reads SQIVND (reference sequence). The V end lost 6 bases, the J end lost 0 bases, and 3 bases lay between the germline ends. In DNA, the CDR3 is TGTGCCAGTAGGATTAGCAATCAGCCCCAGCATTTT. This encodes CASRISNQPQHF.

Details on this clone: The same CDR3 also results from other DNA sequences found in this sample. In DNA, the CDR3 is TGTGCCAGCAGCTCGGACTCAAGCTCTGGAAACACCATATATTTT. Protein product: CASSSDSSSGNTIYF. The V gene is TRBV5-6, the J gene TRBJ1-3; D is undetermined. Trimming shortened V by 3 bases and J by 0 bases, and 10 bases separated the two germline ends. The CDR3 runs 15 residues. Germline V gene data show CDR1 as SGHDT and CDR2 as YYEEEE. The variable domain in full, completed from reference TRBV5-6 and TRBJ1-3, reads DAGVTQSPTHLIKTRGQQVTLRCSPKSGHDTVSWYQQALGQGPQFIFQYYEEEERQRGNFPDRFSGHQFPNYSSELNVNALLLGDSALYLCASSSDSSSGNTIYFGEGSWLTVV.

In its sample, this clone was seen a few times. The chain employs TRBV7-3 and TRBJ2-1; 8 bases are shared with TRBD2. J lost 7 bases, V lost 5 bases, and 4 bases had no gene match. Germline V gene data show CDR1 as SGHTA and CDR2 as FQGTGA. The CDR3 runs to 13 residues. Here the CDR3 DNA reads TGTGCCAGCAGCGCGGGAGGATTTAATGAGCAGTTCTTC. It codes for CASSAGGFNEQFF.

The V call is TRBV7-8, the J call TRBJ2-1; TRBD1 aligns across 7 bases. This CDR3 spans 16 amino acids. Trimming cost V 7 bases and J 0 bases; bases outside gene matches: 9. Germline loops: CDR1 SGHVS, CDR2 FQNEAQ. CDR3: CASTEETGASYNEQFF. In DNA form, the CDR3 reads TGTGCCAGCACCGAGGAAACAGGGGCCTCCTACAATGAGCAGTTCTTC.

This clone was observed a single time. V and J are TRBV24-1 and TRBJ1-2; weak D call: TRBD1 (5 bases). Deletions cut 3 bases from V and 9 bases from J, with 10 bases between. The CDR3 totals 12 residues. From germline, CDR1 is KGHDR and CDR2 SFDVKD. This chain's CDR3 is CATSDMGGSYTF. For the CDR3, the DNA is TGTGCCACCAGTGATATGGGGGGTAGCTACACCTTC.

This clone was detected once. This chain uses TRBV7-9 with TRBJ1-4, with no clear D. CDR3 size: 12 residues. With 5 bases removed from V and 8 bases from J, the gap between germline ends came to 9 bases. Germline CDR1 SEHNR, CDR2 FQNEAQ (reference sequence). As DNA, the CDR3 is TGTGCCAGCAGCCCTCTAGAGGAAAAACTGTTTTTT. This codes for CASSPLEEKLFF. The whole variable domain, filled in from reference TRBV7-9 and TRBJ1-4, reads DTGVSQNPRHKITKRGQNVTFRCDPISEHNRLYWYRQTLGQGPEFLTYFQNEAQLEKSRLLSDRFSAERPKGSFSTLEIQRTEQGDSAMYLCASSPLEEKLFFGSGTQLSVL.

The rearrangement links TRBV2 to TRBJ1-2, with a possible D match to TRBD1 (6 bases). The germline V and J ends were trimmed by 8 bases and 5 bases, with 15 bases remaining between them. The germline CDR1 and CDR2 sequences are SNHLY and FYNNEI. This CDR3 has 13 residues. The CDR3 sequence: CASSGGGLYGYTF. CDR3 nucleotide sequence: TGTGCCAGCTCGGGAGGGGGTTTATATGGCTACACCTTC.

CDR3: CASSAGLETQYF. CDR3 DNA: TGTGCCAGCAGCGCAGGGTTAGAGACCCAGTACTTC. The rearrangement joins TRBV5-8 to TRBJ2-5; D perhaps matches TRBD1 (5 bases). The CDR3 runs 12 residues. Trimming shortened V by 4 bases and J by 4 bases, and 8 bases separated the two germline ends. Germline V gene data show CDR1 as SGHTS and CDR2 as YDEGEE. Looking up the rest from reference TRBV5-8 and TRBJ2-5 gives the full variable domain: EAGVTQSPTHLIKTRGQQATLRCSPISGHTSVYWYQQALGLGLQFLLWYDEGEERNRGNFPPRFSGRQFPNYSSELNVNALELEDSALYLCASSAGLETQYFGPGTRLLVL.

The chain has TRBV2 and TRBJ2-5; D gene unclear. Germline CDR1 is SNHLY and CDR2 is FYNNEI. Between the trimmed V and J ends, which lost 1 base and 3 bases, there was a span of 0 bases. This CDR3 is built from 11 residues. CDR3 amino acids: CASSEEETQYF. As DNA, the CDR3 is TGTGCCAGCAGTGAAGAAGAGACCCAGTACTTC. The full variable domain, with the rest looked up from reference TRBV2 and TRBJ2-5, is EPEVTQTPSHQVTQMGQEVILRCVPISNHLYFYWYRQILGQKVEFLVSFYNNEISEKSEIFDDQFSVERPDGSNFTLKIRSTKLEDSAMYFCASSEEETQYFGPGTRLLVL.

The gene calls are TRBV5-7 and TRBJ1-2; D might be TRBD1 (6 bases). TRBV5-7 is known as an ORF, though its function is uncertain. The CDR3 runs to 15 residues. Trimming stripped 2 bases from V and 4 bases from J, with 15 bases between. CDR3 loop: CASSFPTGFRYGYTF. CDR3 nucleotides: TGTGCCAGCAGCTTCCCCACAGGGTTTCGCTATGGCTACACCTTC.

The chain recombines TRBV28 with TRBJ1-1; D is uncertain. CDR1 is MDHEN and CDR2 is SYDVKM in the germline V gene. The V end was cut by 8 bases, the J end by 2 bases, with 6 bases between. There are 11 residues in the CDR3. DNA for the CDR3: TGTGCCAGCGCGATAAACACTGAAGCTTTCTTT. As protein: CASAINTEAFF.

This clone was recorded only once. V usage is TRBV7-2 and J usage is TRBJ1-1, with D perhaps matching TRBD1 (5 bases). V lost 3 bases and J 2 bases, leaving 19 bases between the germline ends. The CDR3 is 17 residues long. Germline V gene sequence: CDR1 SGHTA, CDR2 FQGNSA. CDR3 DNA: TGTGCCAGCAGCTTCGGGCTCCGTGGGACTTTCAACACTGAAGCTTTCTTT. It encodes CASSFGLRGTFNTEAFF.